These 6 T cell receptor beta chains were sequenced from one sample in a study of cytotoxic CD8 clonotypes in ibrutinib-treated CLL. TCRdb keeps only in-frame clones here, not all; method: immunoSEQ multiplex PCR. The table records some 150,000 clones, approximately 80% of them present only once. The sequencing here drew on PBMCs, taken after 36 months of ibrutinib treatment. All receptors derive from a human donor with chronic lymphocytic leukemia.

This clone has only one observation. V is TRBV6-1 and J is TRBJ2-5; D gene ambiguous. Trimming took off 2 bases at V and 3 bases at J, with 7 bases between the two ends. CDR1 MNHNS and CDR2 SASEGT come from the germline V gene. The CDR3 spans 13 residues. The CDR3 nucleotides are TGTGCCAGCAGTGAACACCAGAAAGAGACCCAGTACTTC. It translates to CASSEHQKETQYF.

Here the CDR3 reads CASSPTGYSNQPQHF. The DNA for the CDR3 is TGTGCCAGCAGTCCAACAGGGTATAGCAATCAGCCCCAGCATTTT. The chain is built from TRBV6-1 and TRBJ1-5; possibly TRBD1 for D (6 bases). Germline lookup yields CDR1 MNHNS and CDR2 SASEGT. V lost 5 bases, J lost 0 bases, and 11 bases lay in between. CDR3 size: 15 residues.

The rearrangement links TRBV18 to TRBJ1-1; D perhaps matches TRBD1 (5 bases). This CDR3 spans 13 amino acids. Per the germline V gene, CDR1 is KGHSH and CDR2 is LQKENI. Trimming removed 4 bases at V and 1 base at J, with 7 bases between. CDR3 residues: CASSLDRNTEAFF. The CDR3, as DNA: TGTGCCAGCTCACTCGACAGGAACACTGAAGCTTTCTTT.

The rearrangement links TRBV5-6 to TRBJ2-2, with D possibly TRBD2 on 6 matching bases. V lost 7 bases to trimming and J lost 8 bases, with 12 bases between them. The CDR3 length is 12 residues. Germline CDR1 reads SGHDT; CDR2 reads YYEEEE. The CDR3 bases are TGTGCCAGCTCATCGGGACTGGGGGAGCTGTTTTTT. Its translation: CASSSGLGELFF.

The chain employs TRBV13 and TRBJ2-6; D gene unclear. The CDR3 has 15 amino acids. Looked up from germline, CDR1 is PRHDT and CDR2 is FYEKMQ (reference sequence). Trimming stripped 5 bases from V and 0 bases from J, with 8 bases between. The CDR3 protein is CASSRIHSGANVLTF. The CDR3 DNA reads as TGTGCCAGCAGCCGGATCCACTCTGGGGCCAACGTCCTGACTTTC.

The chain's CDR3 is CASSKERGDTEAFF. In DNA form, the CDR3 reads TGTGCCAGCAGCAAAGAAAGGGGGGACACTGAAGCTTTCTTT. The J gene is TRBJ1-1, the V gene TRBV11-3, with D possibly being TRBD1 (6 bases). Trimming took off 5 bases at V and 3 bases at J, with 13 bases between the two ends. Germline CDR1 is SGHNT and CDR2 is YENEEA. The CDR3 contains 14 residues.